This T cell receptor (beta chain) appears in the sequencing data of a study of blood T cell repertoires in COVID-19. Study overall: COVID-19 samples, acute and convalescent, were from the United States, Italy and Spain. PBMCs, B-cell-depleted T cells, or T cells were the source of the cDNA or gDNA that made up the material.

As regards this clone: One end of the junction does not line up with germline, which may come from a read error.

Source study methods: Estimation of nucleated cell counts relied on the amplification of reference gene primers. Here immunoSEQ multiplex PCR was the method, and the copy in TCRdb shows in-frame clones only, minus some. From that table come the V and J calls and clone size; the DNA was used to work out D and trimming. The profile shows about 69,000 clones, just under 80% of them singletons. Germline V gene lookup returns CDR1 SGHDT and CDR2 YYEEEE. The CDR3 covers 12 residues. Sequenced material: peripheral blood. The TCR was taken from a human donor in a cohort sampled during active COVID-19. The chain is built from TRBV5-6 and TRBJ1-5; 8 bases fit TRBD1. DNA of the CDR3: TGTGCCAGCAGCATCCTGGACAGGGACTGGAATTTT. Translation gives CASSILDRDWNF.